This T cell receptor beta chain was sequenced during a study of blood T cells in healthy people across ages (dated by TCRdb to the mid-2010s). Turning to the overall study: In model experiments, template switching captured roughly one uniquely barcoded TCR beta cDNA molecule for every two T cells. To track age-related changes in TCR beta repertoire diversity, the study relied on deep sequencing normalized with unique cDNA molecular identifiers. The donors were split into four age groups: young (average 16 years), middle-aged (more than 35), aged (about 56) and long-lived (82). To avoid experimental bias, donors of different ages were spread randomly across the sequencing lanes. For two donors (one aged 18 to 30 and one aged 80 or older), the study analyzed two additional independent replicas of 1 million unique cDNA reads from the same blood draw.

Donors were 39 systemically healthy Caucasian individuals from Russia aged roughly 6 to 95 years. Ten milliliters of peripheral blood were drawn from each donor into EDTA-treated Vacutainer tubes. Ficoll-Paque density-gradient centrifugation was used to isolate PBMCs, with at least 7 million per sample. Total RNA was extracted from PBMCs with Trizol reagent, with at least 6 micrograms obtained per sample. For every donor, an aliquot of PBMCs went through flow cytometry to measure the percentages of naive CD45RAhigh/CD27high T cells. This clonotype appeared a single time. Its antigen remains unidentified. No much larger clone exists at a distance of one base, and base qualities are not known. The germline V gene (reference sequence) gives CDR1 as SEHNR and CDR2 as FQNEAQ. Spanning cysteine to phenylalanine, the CDR3 consists of 11 amino acids. Kept here is only the CDR3 DNA, which spans 33 bases and is read in frame from base 1.

Study-wide conclusions, independent of this receptor: Compared with the aged group, more naive CD4+ T cells, fewer expanded clones and increased TCR diversity were shown by the long-lived group, suggesting age selection. A strong correlation was found between observed TCR beta diversity and the percentage of naive T cells measured by flow cytometry. As age increased, observed TCR beta diversity per million T cells dropped in a roughly linear way, and a significant reduction was already evident by age 40. Because donor CMV infection status was unknown, age-related changes in expanded clonotypes were potentially confounded. Since profiling was done on bulk unsorted PBMCs, naive and antigen-experienced compartments could not be conclusively compared. Estimates of total diversity based on one million sequenced T cells were regarded as lower bounds and as underestimates.

Library preparation employed 5' RACE. Sequencing was carried out with an Illumina HiSeq 2500. A second PCR of roughly 7 to 11 cycles was run with a J-beta primer mix and a sample-barcoded 5' primer. A template-switch 5' adaptor carrying 12 random nucleotides introduced a unique molecular identifier onto each TCR beta cDNA molecule. At least 3 million CDR3-containing paired-end reads were obtained from each sample. All of the RNA was converted into first-strand cDNA using the Mint cDNA synthesis kit, with a TRBC-specific oligonucleotide serving as the primer. After uracil-DNA glycosylase treatment, a first 18-cycle PCR used universal primers M1SS and BC2_uni_R on all cDNA. Regarding the original processing steps: For normalization, 1 million high-quality reads were randomly selected from each sample, with every read carrying a distinct molecular identifier. Instead of being binned into consensus sequences, reads that shared molecular identifiers were thrown out. MiTCR, run with a Q25 quality threshold and the strictest error-elimination algorithm, handled CDR3 identification, clonotype clustering and error correction. Lower-bound total TCR beta diversity was estimated with a nonparametric unseen species model using Euler transformation. In TCRdb, the public reads were trimmed at Q25 with fastp and aligned with MiXCR, with productive beta chains retained. Under each unique CDR3 protein, matching rows form one entry showing the most common genes and DNA. The V and J calls and clone size come from TCRdb's table, not from the authors' own analysis. Recorded for this sample are around 780,000 distinct CDR3 sequences; roughly three fifths of them occurred a single time. The ten biggest clones cover under 30% of the sample.

Material: blood. The rearranged chain carries TRBV7-9 and TRBJ2-7; no confident D gene assignment can be made. The end of the DNA is better explained by TRBJ2-5, so the J call may be wrong. This TCR was recovered from a man between 35 and 55 years old in good health. The bases are TGTGCCAGCAGTTCCTTCGGGACCCAGTACTTC. It is translated as CASSSFGTQYF.